One sample yielded the 16 T cell receptor beta chains listed below, sequenced in a study of shared clonotypes between healthy human individuals. Naivety among CD8 cells was defined by CD45RO negativity and positive CCR7 selection, thereby excluding terminally differentiated effector memory CD45RA+ cells. The assay was immunoSEQ multiplex PCR, and TCRdb's table has in-frame clones only and misses some. The table shows hundreds of thousands of clones, with around 90% occurring only once. The sequenced sample was naive CD8+ T cells sorted from blood. The receptors shown here come from a man in his thirties or forties in good health.

In regard to this clone: Within the sample, other DNA sequences also encode this same CDR3. The rearrangement joins TRBV5-1 to TRBJ2-7, with unresolved D. This CDR3 spans 11 amino acids. The germline V gene has CDR1 SGHRS and CDR2 YFSETQ. V was clipped by 7 bases and J by 0 bases, with 5 bases between them. CDR3: CASSSSYEQYF. CDR3 coding DNA: TGCGCCAGCTCGAGCTCCTACGAGCAGTACTTC. Complete variable domain (other parts from reference TRBV5-1 and TRBJ2-7): KAGVTQTPRYLIKTRGQQVTLSCSPISGHRSVSWYQQTPGQGLQFLFEYFSETQRNKGNFPGRFSGRQFSNSRSEMNVSTLELGDSALYLCASSSSYEQYFGPGTRLTVT.

The V and J genes are TRBV7-9 and TRBJ2-3; D uncertain. Deletions cut 5 bases from V and 0 bases from J, with 21 bases between. Germline V gives CDR1 SEHNR, CDR2 FQNEAQ (reference sequence). CDR3 length: 18 amino acids. As DNA, the CDR3 is TGTGCCAGCAGCCCATGGGTCCCAAAAGGGCAAAGCACAGATACGCAGTATTTT. As protein: CASSPWVPKGQSTDTQYF.

As regards this clone: The same CDR3 also results from other DNA sequences found in this sample. V and J are TRBV5-1 and TRBJ2-7; 7 bases are shared with TRBD1. J was trimmed by 2 bases and V by 0 bases; bases with no gene match: 5. This CDR3 is 15 amino acids long. The germline V gene encodes CDR1 SGHRS and CDR2 YFSETQ. The CDR3 sequence is CASSLGQGVPYEQYF. In DNA, the CDR3 is TGCGCCAGCAGCTTGGGGCAGGGGGTCCCCTACGAGCAGTACTTC.

This clone was detected once. The V gene is TRBV10-3, the J gene TRBJ1-1; D ambiguous. Germline lookup yields CDR1 ENHRY and CDR2 SYGVKD. CDR3 length: 13 residues. Between the trimmed V and J ends, which lost 6 bases and 1 base, there was a span of 9 bases. This chain's CDR3 is CAIRTDANTEAFF. CDR3 nucleotides: TGTGCCATCAGGACGGACGCGAACACTGAAGCTTTCTTT.

This clone was found once. The rearrangement joins TRBV28 to TRBJ1-5, with a possible D match to TRBD1 (6 bases). The germline CDR1 and CDR2 sequences are MDHEN and SYDVKM. The CDR3 has 14 amino acids. The V and J ends lost 6 bases and 3 bases respectively, with 12 bases between them. The CDR3 nucleotides read TGTGCCAGCAGGTCCAGGGGCTTCAATCAGCCCCAGCATTTT. Translated: CASRSRGFNQPQHF.

This clone was observed once. The chain recombines TRBV7-9 with TRBJ2-3; 9 bases fit TRBD2. Germline V lookup: CDR1 SEHNR, CDR2 FQNEAQ (reference sequence). With 7 bases clipped from V and 2 bases from J, the junction kept 7 bases outside the gene matches. This CDR3 has 15 residues. CDR3 coding DNA: TGTGCCAGCACTCGGGCGGGAGGGGTCACAGATACGCAGTATTTT. This sequence encodes CASTRAGGVTDTQYF.

The chain recombines TRBV5-4 with TRBJ2-2; D is unresolved. Germline-derived CDR1 and CDR2 are SGHNT and YYREEE (reference sequence). CDR3 length: 14 residues. The ends were cut back, 0 bases at V and 2 bases at J, with 5 bases in the middle. CDR3 sequence: CASSLDRNTGELFF. The CDR3 DNA reads TGTGCCAGCAGCTTGGACAGAAACACCGGGGAGCTGTTTTTT.

The chain employs TRBV27 and TRBJ2-3; TRBD2 matches 9 bases. With V trimmed by 8 bases and J by 2 bases, 11 bases remained unmatched. CDR1 MNHEY and CDR2 SMNVEV come from the germline V gene (reference sequence). The CDR3 runs 16 residues. The DNA of the CDR3 is TGTGCCAGCTCCCGGCGGGAGGGGTTCCACACAGATACGCAGTATTTT. Translation: CASSRREGFHTDTQYF.

The chain carries TRBV4-1 and TRBJ2-2; D tentatively fits TRBD1 or TRBD2 (5 bases each). The germline V gene encodes CDR1 MGHRA and CDR2 YSYEKL. Trimming took 1 base from V and 4 from J, leaving 7 bases between them. The CDR3 contains 14 residues. The CDR3 reads CASSQGGSTGELFF. The CDR3 coding sequence is TGCGCCAGCAGCCAAGGGGGGAGCACCGGGGAGCTGTTTTTT.

This chain uses TRBV5-1 with TRBJ2-5; D remains ambiguous. V lost 0 bases and J 2 bases, leaving 8 bases between the germline ends. This CDR3 has 14 residues. The germline V gene encodes CDR1 SGHRS and CDR2 YFSETQ. The CDR3 reads CASSLAVEQETQYF. The CDR3 nucleotides read TGCGCCAGCAGCTTGGCCGTAGAACAAGAGACCCAGTACTTC.

This chain joins TRBV4-1 and TRBJ1-1, with 8 bases fitting TRBD1. This CDR3 contains 14 residues. Germline V gene data show CDR1 as MGHRA and CDR2 as YSYEKL. Trimming at V came to 4 bases and at J to 3 bases, leaving 4 bases not matched to a gene. Written as DNA, the CDR3 is TGCGCCAGCAGCCCTCAGGGGGCGGACACTGAAGCTTTCTTT. Its translation is CASSPQGADTEAFF.

This clone was observed once. V usage is TRBV4-3 and J usage is TRBJ2-1; 9 positions agree with TRBD2. The CDR3 is 16 residues long. Trimming at V came to 0 bases and at J to 7 bases, leaving 7 bases not matched to a gene. Germline assignment: CDR1 LGHNA and CDR2 YSLEER. CDR3: CASSQERGRAWNEQFF. The CDR3, as DNA: TGCGCCAGCAGCCAAGAACGCGGGAGGGCCTGGAATGAGCAGTTCTTC.

The V call is TRBV27, the J call TRBJ1-1; D call uncertain. The CDR3 has 15 residues. Germline V CDR1 and CDR2: MNHEY, SMNVEV (reference sequence). The ends were cut back, 0 bases at V and 1 base at J, with 9 bases in the middle. In DNA, the CDR3 is TGTGCCAGCAGTTTATCGAGGCCAGGGAACACTGAAGCTTTCTTT. It specifies CASSLSRPGNTEAFF.

V gene TRBV4-2 combines with J gene TRBJ1-1; TRBD1 agrees at 7 bases. The CDR3 spans 20 residues. CDR1 LGHNA and CDR2 YNFKEQ come from the germline V gene. V lost 1 base to trimming and J lost 0 bases; unmatched junction nucleotides: 17. The chain's CDR3 is CASSQGTGQVRLSMNTEAFF. DNA for the CDR3: TGTGCCAGCAGCCAAGGGACCGGACAGGTCAGACTTTCCATGAACACTGAAGCTTTCTTT.

This chain uses TRBV7-9 with TRBJ2-3, with D hard to call. There are 12 residues in the CDR3. V was trimmed by 5 bases and J by 2 bases, leaving 5 bases between them. Germline CDR1 is SEHNR and CDR2 is FQNEAQ (reference sequence). In DNA form, the CDR3 reads TGTGCCAGCAGCCCTTCCACAGATACGCAGTATTTT. As protein: CASSPSTDTQYF.

The rearrangement uses TRBV4-3 and TRBJ2-1, with a weak D call TRBD2 (5 bases). Trimming left V 1 base short and J 5 bases short, with 6 bases between. CDR1 is LGHNA, CDR2 YSLEER, per germline. The CDR3 runs 13 residues. CDR3 sequence reads: CASSQVGDNEQFF. The CDR3 DNA follows: TGCGCCAGCAGCCAAGTCGGGGACAATGAGCAGTTCTTC.